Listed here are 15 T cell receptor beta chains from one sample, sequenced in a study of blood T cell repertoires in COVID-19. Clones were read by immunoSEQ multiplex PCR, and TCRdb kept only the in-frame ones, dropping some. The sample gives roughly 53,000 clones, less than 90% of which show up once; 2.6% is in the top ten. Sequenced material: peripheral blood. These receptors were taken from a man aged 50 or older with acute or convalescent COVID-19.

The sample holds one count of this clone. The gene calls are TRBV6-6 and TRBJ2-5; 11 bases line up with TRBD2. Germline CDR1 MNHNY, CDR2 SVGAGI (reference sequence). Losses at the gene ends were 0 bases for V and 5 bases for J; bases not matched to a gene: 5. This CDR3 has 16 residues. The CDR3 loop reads CASSYSRLAGFETQYF. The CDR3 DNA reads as TGTGCCAGCAGTTACTCCCGACTAGCGGGGTTTGAGACCCAGTACTTC.

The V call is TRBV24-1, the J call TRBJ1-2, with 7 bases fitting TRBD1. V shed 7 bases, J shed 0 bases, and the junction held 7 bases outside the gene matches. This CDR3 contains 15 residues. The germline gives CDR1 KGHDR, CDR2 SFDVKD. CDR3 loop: CATRAGTDTNYGYTF. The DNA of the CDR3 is TGTGCCACCAGAGCAGGGACAGATACTAACTATGGCTACACCTTC.

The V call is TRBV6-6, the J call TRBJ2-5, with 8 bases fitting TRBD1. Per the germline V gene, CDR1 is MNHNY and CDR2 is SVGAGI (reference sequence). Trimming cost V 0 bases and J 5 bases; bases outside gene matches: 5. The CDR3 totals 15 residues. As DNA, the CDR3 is TGTGCCAGCAGTTACTCGCAGGGGGCGCGGGAGACCCAGTACTTC. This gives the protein CASSYSQGARETQYF.

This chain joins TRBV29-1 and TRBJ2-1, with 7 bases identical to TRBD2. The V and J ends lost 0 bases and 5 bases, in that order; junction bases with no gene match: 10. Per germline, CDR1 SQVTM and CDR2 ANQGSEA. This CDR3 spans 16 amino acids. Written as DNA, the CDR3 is TGCAGCGTTGAAGATCACGGCGGGAGAGGTGACAATGAGCAGTTCTTC. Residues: CSVEDHGGRGDNEQFF.

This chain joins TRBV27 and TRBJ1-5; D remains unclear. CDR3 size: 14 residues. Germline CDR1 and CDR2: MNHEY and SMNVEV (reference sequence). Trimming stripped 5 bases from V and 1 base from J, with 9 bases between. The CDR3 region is CASSLVQSNQPQHF. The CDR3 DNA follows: TGTGCCAGCAGTCTTGTTCAGAGCAATCAGCCCCAGCATTTT.

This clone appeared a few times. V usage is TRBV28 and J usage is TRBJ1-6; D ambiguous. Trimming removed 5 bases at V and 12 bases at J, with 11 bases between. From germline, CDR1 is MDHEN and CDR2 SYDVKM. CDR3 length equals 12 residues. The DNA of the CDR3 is TGTGCCAGCAGTGGCCCTCGGGGACCCCTCCACTTT. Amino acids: CASSGPRGPLHF. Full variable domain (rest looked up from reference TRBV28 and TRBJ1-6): DVKVTQSSRYLVKRTGEKVFLECVQDMDHENMFWYRQDPGLGLRLIYFSYDVKMKEKGDIPEGYSVSREKKERFSLILESASTNQTSMYLCASSGPRGPLHFGNGTRLTVT.

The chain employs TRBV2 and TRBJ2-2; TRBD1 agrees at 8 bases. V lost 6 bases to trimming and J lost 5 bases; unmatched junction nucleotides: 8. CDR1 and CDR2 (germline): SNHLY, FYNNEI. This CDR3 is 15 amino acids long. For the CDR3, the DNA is TGTGCCAGCAGCAATTGGGACAGGTCAACCGGGGAGCTGTTTTTT. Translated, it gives CASSNWDRSTGELFF.

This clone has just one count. CDR3 coding DNA: TGCGCCAGCAGCTTGGGTTCCGGGGTGAACACTGAAGCTTTCTTT. Translated: CASSLGSGVNTEAFF. J is TRBJ1-1 and V is TRBV5-1; D unresolved. CDR1 SGHRS and CDR2 YFSETQ come from the germline V gene. The CDR3 covers 15 residues. The V end lost 0 bases, the J end lost 0 bases, and 9 bases lay between the germline ends.

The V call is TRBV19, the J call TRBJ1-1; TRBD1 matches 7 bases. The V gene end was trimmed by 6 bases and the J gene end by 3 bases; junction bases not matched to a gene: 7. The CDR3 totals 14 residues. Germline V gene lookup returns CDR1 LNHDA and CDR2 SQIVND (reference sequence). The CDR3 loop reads CASRAGTEYTEAFF. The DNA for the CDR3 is TGTGCCAGTAGGGCCGGGACAGAGTACACTGAAGCTTTCTTT.

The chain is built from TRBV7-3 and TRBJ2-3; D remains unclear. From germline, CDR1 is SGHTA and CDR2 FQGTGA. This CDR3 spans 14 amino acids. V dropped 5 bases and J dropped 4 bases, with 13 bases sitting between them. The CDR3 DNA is TGTGCCAGCAGCGAGCTTCCATCTCCAGATACGCAGTATTTT. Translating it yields CASSELPSPDTQYF.

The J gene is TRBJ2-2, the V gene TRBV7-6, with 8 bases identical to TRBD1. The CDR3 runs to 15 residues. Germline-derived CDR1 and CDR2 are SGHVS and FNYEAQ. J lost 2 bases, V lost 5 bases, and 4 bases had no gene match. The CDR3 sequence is CASSIGQGNTGELFF. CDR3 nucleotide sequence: TGTGCCAGCAGCATTGGACAGGGAAACACCGGGGAGCTGTTTTTT.

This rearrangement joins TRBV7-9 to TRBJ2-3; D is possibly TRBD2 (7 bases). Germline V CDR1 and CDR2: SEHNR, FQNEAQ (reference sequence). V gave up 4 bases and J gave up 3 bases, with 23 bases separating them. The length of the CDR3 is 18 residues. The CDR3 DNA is TGTGCCAGCAGCTCCTTGGCGGGGGCGCGTTCGATAACAGATACGCAGTATTTT. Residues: CASSSLAGARSITDTQYF.

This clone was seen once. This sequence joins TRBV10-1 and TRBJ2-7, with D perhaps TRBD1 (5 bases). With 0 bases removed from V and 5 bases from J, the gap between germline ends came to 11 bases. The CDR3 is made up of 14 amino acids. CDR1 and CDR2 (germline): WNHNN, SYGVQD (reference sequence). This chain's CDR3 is CASSESRLGDEQYF. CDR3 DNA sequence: TGCGCCAGCAGTGAGTCGAGATTAGGGGACGAGCAGTACTTC.

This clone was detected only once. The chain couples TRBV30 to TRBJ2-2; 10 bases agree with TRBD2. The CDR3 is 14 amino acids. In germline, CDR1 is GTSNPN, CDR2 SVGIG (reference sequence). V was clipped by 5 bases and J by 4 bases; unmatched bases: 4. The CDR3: CAWERGGGTGELFF. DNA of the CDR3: TGTGCCTGGGAGCGGGGGGGAGGCACCGGGGAGCTGTTTTTT. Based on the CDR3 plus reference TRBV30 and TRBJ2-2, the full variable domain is SQTIHQWPATLVQPVGSPLSLECTVEGTSNPNLYWYRQAAGRGLQLLFYSVGIGQISSEVPQNLSASRPQDRQFILSSKKLLLSDSGFYLCAWERGGGTGELFFGEGSRLTVL.

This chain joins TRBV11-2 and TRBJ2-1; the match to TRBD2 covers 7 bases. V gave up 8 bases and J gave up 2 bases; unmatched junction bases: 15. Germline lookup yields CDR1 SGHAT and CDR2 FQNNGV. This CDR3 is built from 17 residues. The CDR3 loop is CASSLRGTGGTYNEQFF. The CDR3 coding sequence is TGTGCCAGCTCCCTAAGAGGTACGGGGGGTACCTACAATGAGCAGTTCTTC.